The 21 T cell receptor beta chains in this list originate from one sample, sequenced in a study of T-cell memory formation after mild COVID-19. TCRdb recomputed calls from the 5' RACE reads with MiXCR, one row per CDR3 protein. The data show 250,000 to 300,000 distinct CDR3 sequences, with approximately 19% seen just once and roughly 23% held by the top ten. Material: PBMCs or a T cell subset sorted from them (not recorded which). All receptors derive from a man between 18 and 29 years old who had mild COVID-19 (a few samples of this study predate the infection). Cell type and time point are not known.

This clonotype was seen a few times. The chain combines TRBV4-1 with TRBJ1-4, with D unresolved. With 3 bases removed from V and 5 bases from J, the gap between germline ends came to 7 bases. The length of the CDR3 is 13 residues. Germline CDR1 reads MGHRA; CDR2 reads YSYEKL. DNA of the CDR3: TGCGCCAGCAGCCATCCACCCAATGAAAAACTGTTTTTT. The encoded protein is CASSHPPNEKLFF.

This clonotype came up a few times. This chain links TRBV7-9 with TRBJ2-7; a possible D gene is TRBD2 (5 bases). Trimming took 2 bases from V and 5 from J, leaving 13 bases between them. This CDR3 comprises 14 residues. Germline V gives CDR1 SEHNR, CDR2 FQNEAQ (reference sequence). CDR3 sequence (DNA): TGTGCCAGCAGCTTATCATCGGGGAGTAACGAGCAGTACGTC. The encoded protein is CASSLSSGSNEQYV.

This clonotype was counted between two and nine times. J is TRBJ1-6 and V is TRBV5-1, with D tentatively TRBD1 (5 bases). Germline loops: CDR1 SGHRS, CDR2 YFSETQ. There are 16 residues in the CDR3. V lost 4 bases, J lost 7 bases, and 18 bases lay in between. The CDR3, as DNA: TGCGCCAGCAGCCCCAATTCCGGGACGGTGAATTCACCCCTCCACTTT. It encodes CASSPNSGTVNSPLHF.

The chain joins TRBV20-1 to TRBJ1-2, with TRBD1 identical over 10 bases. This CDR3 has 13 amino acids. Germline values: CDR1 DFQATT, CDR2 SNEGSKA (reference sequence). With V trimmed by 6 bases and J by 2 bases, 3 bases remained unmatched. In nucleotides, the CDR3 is TGCAGTGCAGGGACAGGGGAGAACTATGGCTACACCTTC. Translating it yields CSAGTGENYGYTF.

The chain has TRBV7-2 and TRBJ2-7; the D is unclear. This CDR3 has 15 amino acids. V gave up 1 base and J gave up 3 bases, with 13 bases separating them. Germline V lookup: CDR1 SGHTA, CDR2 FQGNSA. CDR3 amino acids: CASSLDPGLNYEQYF. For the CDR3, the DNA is TGTGCCAGCAGCTTAGATCCGGGCTTGAACTACGAGCAGTACTTC.

The chain's CDR3 is CASSPTVGDQETQYF. For the CDR3, the DNA is TGTGCCAGCAGCCCTACGGTCGGGGATCAAGAGACCCAGTACTTC. The V gene is TRBV3-1, the J gene TRBJ2-5; possibly TRBD2 for D (5 bases). The germline gives CDR1 LGHDT, CDR2 YNNKEL (reference sequence). V was pared by 4 bases and J by 2 bases, with 14 bases between. CDR3 length equals 15 residues.

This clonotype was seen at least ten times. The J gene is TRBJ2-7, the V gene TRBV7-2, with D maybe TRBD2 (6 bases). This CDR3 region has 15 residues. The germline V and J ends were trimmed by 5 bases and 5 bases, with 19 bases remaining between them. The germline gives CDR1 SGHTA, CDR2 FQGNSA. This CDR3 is CASSPLPGGTDEQYF. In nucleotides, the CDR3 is TGTGCCAGCAGCCCTTTACCCGGCGGGACCGACGAGCAGTACTTC.

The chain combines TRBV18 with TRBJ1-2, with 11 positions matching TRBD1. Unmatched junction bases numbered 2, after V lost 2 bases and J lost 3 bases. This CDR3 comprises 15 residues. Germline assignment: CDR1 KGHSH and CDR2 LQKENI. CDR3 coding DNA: TGTGCCAGCTCACCAAGGGACAGGGGGGACTATGGCTACACCTTC. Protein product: CASSPRDRGDYGYTF. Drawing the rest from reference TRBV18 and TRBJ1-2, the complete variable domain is NAGVMQNPRHLVRRRGQEARLRCSPMKGHSHVYWYRQLPEEGLKFMVYLQKENIIDESGMPKERFSAEFPKEGPSILRIQQVVRGDSAAYFCASSPRDRGDYGYTFGSGTRLTVV.

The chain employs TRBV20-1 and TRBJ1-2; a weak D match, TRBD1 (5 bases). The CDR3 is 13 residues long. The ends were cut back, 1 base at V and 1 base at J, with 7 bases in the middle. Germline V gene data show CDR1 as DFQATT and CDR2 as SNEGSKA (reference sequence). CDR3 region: CSARGQINYGYTF. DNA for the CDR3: TGCAGTGCTAGAGGACAGATTAACTATGGCTACACCTTC.

CDR3 sequence (DNA): TGCAGTGCTAGAGAGAACGACAGTGGACAGCCCCAGCATTTT. Translation: CSARENDSGQPQHF. This chain links TRBV20-1 with TRBJ1-5; D possibly corresponds to TRBD1 (5 bases). The CDR3 sequence is 14 residues long. Germline V gene lookup returns CDR1 DFQATT and CDR2 SNEGSKA (reference sequence). V gave up 0 bases and J gave up 7 bases, with 13 bases separating them.

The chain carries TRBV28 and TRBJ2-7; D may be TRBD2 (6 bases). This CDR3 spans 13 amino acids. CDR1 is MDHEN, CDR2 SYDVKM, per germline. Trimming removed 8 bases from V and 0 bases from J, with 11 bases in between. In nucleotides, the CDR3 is TGTGCCAGCGGCCCTAGCGCCTCCTACGAGCAGTACGTC. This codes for CASGPSASYEQYV.

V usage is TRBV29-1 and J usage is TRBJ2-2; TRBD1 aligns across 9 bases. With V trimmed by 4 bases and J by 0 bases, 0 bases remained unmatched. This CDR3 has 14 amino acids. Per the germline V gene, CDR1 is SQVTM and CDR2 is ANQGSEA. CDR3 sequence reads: CSVGTGANTGELFF. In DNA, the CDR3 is TGCAGCGTTGGGACAGGGGCGAACACCGGGGAGCTGTTTTTT.

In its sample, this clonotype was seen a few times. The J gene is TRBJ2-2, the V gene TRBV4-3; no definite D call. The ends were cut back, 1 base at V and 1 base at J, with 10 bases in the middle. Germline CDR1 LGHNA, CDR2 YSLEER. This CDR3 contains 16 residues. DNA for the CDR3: TGCGCCAGCAGCCAAGGGACGGGCCGGAACACCGGGGAGCTGTTTTTT. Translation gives CASSQGTGRNTGELFF.

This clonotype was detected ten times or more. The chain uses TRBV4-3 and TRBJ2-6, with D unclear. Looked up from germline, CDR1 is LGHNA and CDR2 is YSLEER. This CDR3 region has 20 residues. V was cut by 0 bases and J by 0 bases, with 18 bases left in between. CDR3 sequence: CASSQEPPQYPYSGANVLTF. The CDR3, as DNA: TGCGCCAGCAGCCAAGAACCTCCCCAGTATCCCTACTCTGGGGCCAACGTCCTGACTTTC.

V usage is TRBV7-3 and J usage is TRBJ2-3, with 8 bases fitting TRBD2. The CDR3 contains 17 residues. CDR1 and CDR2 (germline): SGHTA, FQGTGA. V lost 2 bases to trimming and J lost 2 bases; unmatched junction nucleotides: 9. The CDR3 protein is CASSLEGGGTFTDTQYF. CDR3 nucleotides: TGTGCCAGCAGCTTAGAGGGCGGGGGGACCTTCACAGATACGCAGTATTTT.

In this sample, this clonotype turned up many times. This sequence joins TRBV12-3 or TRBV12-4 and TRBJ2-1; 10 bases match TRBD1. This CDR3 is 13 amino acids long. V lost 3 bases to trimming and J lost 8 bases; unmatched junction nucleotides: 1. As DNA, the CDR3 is TGTGCCAGCAGTTTGGGACAGGGGTATGAGCAGTTCTTC. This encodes CASSLGQGYEQFF.

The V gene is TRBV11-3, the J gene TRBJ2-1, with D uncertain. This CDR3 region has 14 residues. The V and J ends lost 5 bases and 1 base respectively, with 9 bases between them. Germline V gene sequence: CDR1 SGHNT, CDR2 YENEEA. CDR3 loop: CASSRDLSYNEQFF. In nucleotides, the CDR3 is TGTGCCAGCAGCCGCGACTTATCCTACAATGAGCAGTTCTTC.

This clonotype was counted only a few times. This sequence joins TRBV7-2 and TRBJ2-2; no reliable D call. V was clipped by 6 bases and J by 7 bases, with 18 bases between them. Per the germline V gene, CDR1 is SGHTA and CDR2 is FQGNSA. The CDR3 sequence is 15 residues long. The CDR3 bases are TGTGCCAGCAGACCACGTAGTTCGGATGTCGGGGAGCTGTTTTTT. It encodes CASRPRSSDVGELFF.

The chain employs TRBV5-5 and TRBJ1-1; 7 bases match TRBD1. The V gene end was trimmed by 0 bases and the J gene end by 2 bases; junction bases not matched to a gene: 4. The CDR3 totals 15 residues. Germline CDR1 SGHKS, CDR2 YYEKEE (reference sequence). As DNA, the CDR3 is TGTGCCAGCAGCTTGGCGGGACAGAGAAACACTGAAGCTTTCTTT. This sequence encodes CASSLAGQRNTEAFF. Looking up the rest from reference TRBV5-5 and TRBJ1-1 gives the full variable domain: DAGVTQSPTHLIKTRGQQVTLRCSPISGHKSVSWYQQVLGQGPQFIFQYYEKEERGRGNFPDRFSARQFPNYSSELNVNALLLGDSALYLCASSLAGQRNTEAFFGQGTRLTVV.

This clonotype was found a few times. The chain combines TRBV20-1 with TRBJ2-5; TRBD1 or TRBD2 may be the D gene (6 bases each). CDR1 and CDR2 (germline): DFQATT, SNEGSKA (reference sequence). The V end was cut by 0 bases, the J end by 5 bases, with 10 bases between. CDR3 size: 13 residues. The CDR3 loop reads CSARDGGRETQYF. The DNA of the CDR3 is TGCAGTGCTAGAGATGGGGGGCGGGAGACCCAGTACTTC.

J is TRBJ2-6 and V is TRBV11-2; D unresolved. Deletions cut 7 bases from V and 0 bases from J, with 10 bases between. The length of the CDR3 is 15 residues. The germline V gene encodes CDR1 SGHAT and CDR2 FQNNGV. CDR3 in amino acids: CASTPGGSGANVLTF. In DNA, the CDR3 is TGTGCCAGCACCCCGGGTGGCTCTGGGGCCAACGTCCTGACTTTC.